This entry is about one T cell receptor (beta chain). No antigen is known for it. No base qualities exist here, and no much larger clone lies one base off it. A distance of 13 bases separates the germline ends of V and J, which lose 1 base and 0 bases respectively. CDR1 and CDR2, looked up from the germline V gene (reference sequence), are GTSNPN and SVGIG. The cysteine opens and the phenylalanine closes a CDR3 of 16 amino acids. CDR3 DNA is the only sequence kept; it has 48 bases, read in frame from the first base. For sequencing of the TCRbeta CDR3 region, genomic DNA was extracted from the sorted cells. The immunoSEQ Assay was used for sequencing of TCRbeta CDR3 regions. TCRdb carries this immuneACCESS record with in-frame sequences only. Its versions omit some clonotypes, under half of them owing to an unresolved V gene in the studies checked, with the rest unexplained. For this sample the table gives 62,000 or so clones, of which about 90% were detected only once. Roughly 5.1% of the sample goes to the ten largest clones.

This sample is drawn from a study of OX40 agonist ivuxolimab in advanced cancers. Regarding the research as a whole: Ivuxolimab was an agonistic, fully human IgG2 monoclonal antibody directed against OX40 (CD134), a costimulatory receptor. In the dose-escalation cohort, 65% to 90% of patients were male, and the mean age was approximately 60 years, with a range of roughly 20 to 80. Intravenous ivuxolimab was administered to patients every 2 weeks at six dose levels: 0.01, 0.1, 0.3, 1.5, 3 and 10 mg/kg. Prior anti-PD-1, anti-PD-L1 or anti-CTLA-4 therapy was permitted, and checkpoint inhibitors had been received by about 37% of dose-escalation patients. Partial responses were achieved by three dose-escalation patients, of whom one had hepatocellular carcinoma and two had cutaneous melanoma. The paper reports the monotherapy dose-escalation portion (N = 52 patients) of the phase I ivuxolimab trial. Among the approximately 50 dose-escalation patients, 19 had hepatocellular carcinoma, around 15 melanoma, 9 renal cell carcinoma and 9 head and neck cancer. The point of sequencing TCRbeta in the periphery was to test whether ivuxolimab changed TCR sequence diversity and drove clonal T-cell expansion.

Here is what the overall study found, with its caveats: Low levels of normalized T-cell clonal expansion were also seen in some patients who did not respond. After ivuxolimab, more expanded clones were found on average in CD8+ T cells than in CD4+ T cells. Which antigens the clonally expanded peripheral T cells were specific for was not determined. In partial responders in the 0.1-3.0 mg/kg groups, normalized peripheral clonal expansion was found to be among the lowest, especially among CD8+ T cells. At doses of 0.1 to 3.0 mg/kg, clonal expansion of both CD4+ and CD8+ T cells in blood was seen between baseline and week 6.

Patients with a history of autoimmune disease or receiving systemic immunosuppression were excluded from the trial. In every dose cohort, peripheral blood was drawn for TCR sequencing at baseline, cycle 4 day 1, and cycle 7 day 1. Samples were obtained from an open-label, multicenter, first-in-human phase I dose-escalation trial of ivuxolimab. The trial enrolled adults with locally advanced or metastatic head and neck squamous cell, hepatocellular, melanoma or renal cell carcinoma. Before TCR sequencing, CD4+ T cells and CD8+ T cells were sorted from peripheral blood as separate populations. The chain uses TRBV30 and TRBJ1-5, with a weak D call of TRBD1 (6 bases match). The TCR sequence derives from an adult with an advanced solid tumor such as melanoma, head and neck, liver or kidney cancer. The sequenced sample was CD4+ or CD8+ T cells sorted from blood, obtained in a trial of the OX40 agonist ivuxolimab. The CDR3 reads CAWSGWGGDSNQPQHF. The DNA reads as follows: TGTGCCTGGAGTGGTTGGGGGGGCGATAGCAATCAGCCCCAGCATTTT.